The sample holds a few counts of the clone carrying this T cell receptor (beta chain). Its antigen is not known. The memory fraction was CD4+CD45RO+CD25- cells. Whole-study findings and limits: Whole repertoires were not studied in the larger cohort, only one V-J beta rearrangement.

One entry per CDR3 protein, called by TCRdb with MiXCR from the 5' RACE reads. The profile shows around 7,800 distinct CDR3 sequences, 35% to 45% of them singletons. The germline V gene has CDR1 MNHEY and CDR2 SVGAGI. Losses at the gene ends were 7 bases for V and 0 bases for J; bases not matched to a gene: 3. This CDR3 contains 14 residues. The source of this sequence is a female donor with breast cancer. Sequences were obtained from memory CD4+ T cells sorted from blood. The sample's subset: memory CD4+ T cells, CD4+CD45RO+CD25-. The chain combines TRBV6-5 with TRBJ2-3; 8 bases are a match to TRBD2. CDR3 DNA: TGTGCCAGCACCTTAGCGGGGAGCACAGATACGCAGTATTTT. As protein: CASTLAGSTDTQYF.